The sequence of this TCR beta chain was determined in a study of human T cells and chemical hapten exposure. It was from unfractionated whole blood that total RNA was extracted. V lost 6 bases and J 0 bases, leaving 15 bases between the germline ends. The CDR3 covers 16 residues. Germline loops: CDR1 SNHLY, CDR2 FYNNEI. The library gave individual cDNA molecules unique molecular identifiers. As handled by the study authors: Individual samples carried between about 23,224 and 750,000 TCRs, with 95,638 as the median. TCRdb reprocessed the reads with MiXCR, giving one entry per CDR3 protein. The V and J calls reflect TCRdb's pipeline rather than the authors' work. Among 120,000 or so distinct CDR3 sequences, 8% to 9.5% were seen once, and the ten largest hold about 1.4%.

This clonotype originated in a human donor in good health. Some clones in this sample may be carry-over from other donors' samples. The material sequenced was whole blood. The chain couples TRBV2 to TRBJ2-1; D is perhaps TRBD2 (5 bases). CDR3 loop: CASRLSEAGSYNEQFF. The CDR3 DNA follows: TGTGCCAGCAGGCTTAGCGAGGCTGGCTCCTACAATGAGCAGTTCTTC.